This T cell receptor beta chain was sequenced in a study of blood T cell repertoires in COVID-19. Study summary: Researchers got acute and convalescent COVID-19 samples from the United States, Italy and Spain. From T cells, B-cell-depleted T cells, or PBMCs came the material, which was cDNA or gDNA.

Clones were sequenced by immunoSEQ multiplex PCR, and TCRdb holds only the in-frame ones, with some missing. The sample lists fewer than 250,000 clones; roughly 86% were seen once. V trimming: 7 bases; J trimming: 2 bases; junction bases outside the gene matches: 8. CDR3 length equals 15 residues. The germline gives CDR1 MDHEN, CDR2 SYDVKM. The sequence came from a woman aged 55 to 70 who had recovered from COVID-19. V and J are TRBV28 and TRBJ1-2, with 9 bases lining up with TRBD1. The sample consisted of peripheral blood. DNA of the CDR3: TGTGCCAGCACAATTCCGGGACAGGGAAACTATGGCTACACCTTC. It is translated as CASTIPGQGNYGYTF.